One and the same sample provided the 18 T cell receptor beta chains below, sequenced in a study of T cell responses to AZD1222 COVID-19 vaccine. The repertoire was sequenced with immunoSEQ multiplex PCR; TCRdb's copy has only in-frame clones and lacks some. The data show over 150,000 clones, with more than 90% seen just once and approximately 19% held by the top ten. This specimen consisted of peripheral blood, obtained on day 0 of AZD1222 vaccination. The receptors were sampled from an adult in good health.

The rearrangement uses TRBV10-3 and TRBJ2-3, with D uncertain. V lost 8 bases and J 0 bases, leaving 12 bases between the germline ends. Germline CDR1 ENHRY, CDR2 SYGVKD. The CDR3 has 14 residues. The CDR3 coding sequence is TGTGCCATCCGAGAATGGGGAAGCACAGATACGCAGTATTTT. Its protein is CAIREWGSTDTQYF.

The J gene is TRBJ1-6, the V gene TRBV30; maybe TRBD1 (5 bases). This CDR3 has 16 amino acids. V gave up 2 bases and J gave up 0 bases, with 11 bases separating them. CDR1 is GTSNPN, CDR2 SVGIG, per germline (reference sequence). CDR3 DNA sequence: TGTGCCTGGAGTACAGGCGTGAGCTCCTATAATTCACCCCTCCACTTT. This codes for CAWSTGVSSYNSPLHF.

About this clone itself: Other nucleotide sequences in the sample specify the same CDR3. V and J are TRBV9 and TRBJ1-3; D is uncertain. The CDR3 length is 14 residues. CDR1 and CDR2 from the germline V gene are SGDLS and YYNGEE. Trimming took off 0 bases at V and 0 bases at J, with 4 bases between the two ends. This chain's CDR3 is CASSVAGSGNTIYF. The CDR3 bases are TGTGCCAGCAGCGTAGCAGGCTCTGGAAACACCATATATTTT.

This chain joins TRBV14 and TRBJ2-1, with D tentatively TRBD2 (5 bases). There are 13 residues in the CDR3. The germline V gene has CDR1 SGHDN and CDR2 FVKESK. V was pared by 8 bases and J by 1 base, with 9 bases between. The DNA for the CDR3 is TGTGCCAGCCAAAGCGGTTCCTACAATGAGCAGTTCTTC. It yields the protein CASQSGSYNEQFF.

The rearrangement links TRBV10-3 to TRBJ1-2; D gene unclear. The CDR3 totals 14 residues. The V end lost 6 bases, the J end lost 2 bases, and 13 bases lay between the germline ends. Germline values: CDR1 ENHRY, CDR2 SYGVKD. CDR3 in DNA: TGTGCCATCAGCGCGTGGACGGGGAACTATGGCTACACCTTC. Translation gives CAISAWTGNYGYTF.

This sequence joins TRBV28 and TRBJ2-3, with 14 bases lining up with TRBD2. The CDR3 is made up of 15 amino acids. The germline gives CDR1 MDHEN, CDR2 SYDVKM. V lost 4 bases to trimming and J lost 8 bases; unmatched junction nucleotides: 5. The CDR3 bases are TGTGCCAGCAGTTGGACTAGCGGGAGGCGAGGTACGCAGTATTTT. It is translated as CASSWTSGRRGTQYF.

The CDR3 DNA reads TGTGCCAGCAGCTTAGCGGGGGTGTCTAACTATGGCTACACCTTC. It is translated as CASSLAGVSNYGYTF. The chain uses TRBV7-9 and TRBJ1-2; D is possibly TRBD1 (5 bases). The CDR3 spans 15 residues. The V end was cut by 0 bases, the J end by 0 bases, with 8 bases between. CDR1 and CDR2 from the germline V gene are SEHNR and FQNEAQ (reference sequence).

The chain links TRBV5-1 to TRBJ1-3, with unresolved D. This CDR3 contains 16 residues. Germline CDR1 and CDR2: SGHRS and YFSETQ. The V end lost 4 bases, the J end lost 4 bases, and 18 bases lay between the germline ends. The CDR3 DNA follows: TGCGCCAGCAGCCCGACTACGGCGGGTACGGGAAACACCATATATTTT. Protein sequence: CASSPTTAGTGNTIYF.

J is TRBJ1-4 and V is TRBV18; 9 positions match TRBD1. CDR3 length: 16 residues. CDR1 KGHSH and CDR2 LQKENI come from the germline V gene. With 4 bases clipped from V and 8 bases from J, the junction kept 11 bases outside the gene matches. CDR3 sequence: CASSHNRQGGEEKLFF. CDR3 DNA sequence: TGTGCCAGCTCACACAACCGACAGGGGGGAGAAGAAAAACTGTTTTTT.

This chain uses TRBV7-9 with TRBJ2-2, with 7 bases that match TRBD1. This CDR3 region has 16 residues. The J segment lost 2 bases and the V segment lost 1 base, leaving 4 bases of the junction unmatched. Germline V lookup: CDR1 SEHNR, CDR2 FQNEAQ (reference sequence). The chain's CDR3 is CASSLGRQGNTGELFF. CDR3 bases: TGTGCCAGCAGCTTAGGGAGACAGGGAAACACCGGGGAGCTGTTTTTT.

This clone showed up just once. This chain links TRBV5-1 with TRBJ2-7, with 8 bases matching TRBD2. The CDR3 has 19 residues. Germline lookup yields CDR1 SGHRS and CDR2 YFSETQ. Trimming removed 0 bases from V and 5 bases from J; junction bases left unmatched: 19. The CDR3 nucleotides read TGCGCCAGCAGCTTGGTTATAGGGACGACGGTAATCGGGAGGGACGAGCAGTACTTC. As protein: CASSLVIGTTVIGRDEQYF.

The genes are TRBV19 and TRBJ1-4, with a tentative D call TRBD1 (5 bases). Germline CDR1 and CDR2: LNHDA and SQIVND (reference sequence). V was clipped by 9 bases and J by 4 bases, with 9 bases between them. CDR3 length: 12 residues. The CDR3 here is CASRASNEKLFF. The CDR3 region has the DNA TGTGCCAGCAGGGCTAGTAATGAAAAACTGTTTTTT.

The count of this clone is one. The chain carries TRBV25-1 and TRBJ1-1; D gene ambiguous. The CDR3 runs 13 residues. Deletions cut 6 bases from V and 2 bases from J, with 10 bases between. Germline V gene sequence: CDR1 MGHDK, CDR2 SYGVNS. The CDR3 nucleotides are TGTGCCAGCAGAGGAGTCCTAAACACTGAAGCTTTCTTT. It encodes CASRGVLNTEAFF.

CDR3 sequence: CASSPETGPLAKNIQYF. Written as DNA, the CDR3 is TGTGCCAGTAGTCCGGAGACAGGTCCTCTAGCCAAAAACATTCAGTACTTC. This chain joins TRBV19 and TRBJ2-4, with D possibly TRBD1 on 6 matching bases. Trimming took off 5 bases at V and 0 bases at J, with 17 bases between the two ends. The CDR3 loop spans 17 amino acids. Looked up from germline, CDR1 is LNHDA and CDR2 is SQIVND (reference sequence).

The J gene is TRBJ1-6, the V gene TRBV28; possibly TRBD1 for D (5 bases). CDR1 MDHEN and CDR2 SYDVKM come from the germline V gene. Deletions cut 3 bases from V and 8 bases from J, with 11 bases between. CDR3 length: 14 residues. The CDR3 sequence is CASSFIREYSPLHF. CDR3 in DNA: TGTGCCAGCAGTTTTATCAGGGAATATTCACCCCTCCACTTT.

The chain has TRBV27 and TRBJ1-3; tentative D call: TRBD1 (6 bases). Germline V gives CDR1 MNHEY, CDR2 SMNVEV (reference sequence). CDR3 length: 15 amino acids. With 1 base removed from V and 4 bases from J, the gap between germline ends came to 11 bases. CDR3 sequence (DNA): TGTGCCAGCAGTTTATGGGGGGGCGGGGGAAACACCATATATTTT. Amino acids: CASSLWGGGGNTIYF.

The rearrangement links TRBV4-3 to TRBJ2-2; TRBD2 matches 10 bases. V shed 1 base, J shed 5 bases, and the junction held 4 bases outside the gene matches. This CDR3 is 16 amino acids long. Germline V gene lookup returns CDR1 LGHNA and CDR2 YSLEER. In nucleotides, the CDR3 is TGCGCCAGCAGCCAAGGTCCAGCGGGGGGGACCGGGGAGCTGTTTTTT. Protein: CASSQGPAGGTGELFF.

V and J are TRBV9 and TRBJ1-1, with unresolved D. The CDR3 contains 13 residues. Germline V gene sequence: CDR1 SGDLS, CDR2 YYNGEE. Trimming left V 3 bases short and J 0 bases short, with 6 bases between. CDR3 amino acids: CASSGDMNTEAFF. For the CDR3, the DNA is TGTGCCAGCAGCGGTGATATGAACACTGAAGCTTTCTTT.